This paragraph covers one T cell receptor beta chain sequence. These data come from a study of blood T cell repertoires in COVID-19. Study-level background: Whether acute or convalescent, the COVID-19 samples came from the United States, Italy and Spain. T cells, B-cell-depleted T cells, or PBMCs provided the cDNA or gDNA that served as material.

The CDR3 totals 19 residues. V was trimmed by 5 bases and J by 5 bases, leaving 25 bases between them. Germline V CDR1 and CDR2: SGHVS, FQNEAQ. Libraries were prepared by immunoSEQ multiplex PCR; TCRdb keeps only in-frame clonotypes and omits some of them. The sample lists 150,000 to 200,000 clones; around 83% were seen once. Seattle patients were enrolled during active infection and followed longitudinally. The material sequenced was peripheral blood. This clonotype originated in a woman aged 70 to 79 with COVID-19, enrolled during active disease. This chain uses TRBV7-8 with TRBJ2-6; TRBD2 might be the D (7 bases). This CDR3 reads CASSRVGGGADFWANVLTF. CDR3 nucleotide sequence: TGTGCCAGCAGCCGAGTGGGGGGGGGCGCAGACTTCTGGGCCAACGTCCTGACTTTC.